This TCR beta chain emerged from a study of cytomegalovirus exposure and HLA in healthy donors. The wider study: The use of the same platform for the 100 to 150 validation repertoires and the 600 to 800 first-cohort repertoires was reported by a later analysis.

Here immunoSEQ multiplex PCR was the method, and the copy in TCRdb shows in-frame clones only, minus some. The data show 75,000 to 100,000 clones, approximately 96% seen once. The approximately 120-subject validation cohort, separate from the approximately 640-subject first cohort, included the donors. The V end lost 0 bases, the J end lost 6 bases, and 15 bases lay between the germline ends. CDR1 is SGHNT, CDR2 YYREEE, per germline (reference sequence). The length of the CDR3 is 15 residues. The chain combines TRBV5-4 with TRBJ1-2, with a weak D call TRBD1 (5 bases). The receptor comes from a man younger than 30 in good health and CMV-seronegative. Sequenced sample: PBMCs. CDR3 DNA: TGTGCCAGCAGCTTGGATGCCCAGGGTTTGAATGGCTACACCTTC. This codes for CASSLDAQGLNGYTF.